Detailed here is one T cell receptor beta chain. Its antigen is as yet unknown. Enrolled ophthalmopathy patients presented with a Clinical Activity Score of at least 3, a NOSPECS grade of at least 4, and disease duration under 3 months. The source of the sample is a study of T cells in Graves' hyperthyroidism and ophthalmopathy. Overall study findings and caveats: The model anticipated ophthalmopathy a median around six months pre-onset.

Trimming cost V 5 bases and J 5 bases, with 10 bases left between them. CDR1 SGHTA and CDR2 FQGNSA come from the germline V gene. CDR3 length: 13 amino acids. The source material, RNA transcripts, was used to amplify TCR beta CDR3 regions. The TCR CDR3 was amplified in a first-round RT-PCR using the HTBI primer set. TCRdb re-called the multiplex PCR reads with MiXCR, one entry per CDR3 protein. The sample yields approximately 690,000 distinct CDR3 sequences, less than 25% seen once. This receptor was obtained from a man aged 25 to 45 with Graves' ophthalmopathy. The chain is built from TRBV7-2 and TRBJ1-5; the D gene is possibly TRBD1 (5 bases). The sequencing sample was made of blood. The CDR3, as DNA: TGTGCCAGCAGCCGGGACCCCGATCAGCCCCAGCATTTT. It codes for CASSRDPDQPQHF. Based on the CDR3 plus reference TRBV7-2 and TRBJ1-5, the full variable domain is GAGVSQSPSNKVTEKGKDVELRCDPISGHTALYWYRQSLGQGLEFLIYFQGNSAPDKSGLPSDRFSAERTGGSVSTLTIQRTQQEDSAVYLCASSRDPDQPQHFGDGTRLSIL.